The 14 T cell receptor beta chains below were found in one sample sequenced in a study of shared clonotypes between healthy human individuals. Some clones are missing from TCRdb's copy, which holds only in-frame ones; the method was immunoSEQ multiplex PCR. The sample lists roughly 2 million clones, about 94% occurring once. Sample: naive CD4+ T cells sorted from blood. Subset here: CD45RA+ positively selected. Receptor source: a man aged 18 to 30 in good health.

This sequence joins TRBV7-9 and TRBJ2-7; D is tentatively TRBD1 or TRBD2 (5 bases each). Germline CDR1 and CDR2: SEHNR and FQNEAQ (reference sequence). The CDR3 consists of 16 residues. Trimming cost V 1 base and J 6 bases, with 19 bases left between them. The CDR3 nucleotides read TGTGCCAGCAGCTTAGGGTCCGGGGATATAAGGGGCGAGCAGTACTTC. This codes for CASSLGSGDIRGEQYF.

The CDR3 loop reads CASSPEASTNEKLFF. CDR3 DNA sequence: TGTGCCAGCAGTCCAGAAGCCTCAACTAATGAAAAACTGTTTTTT. V usage is TRBV2 and J usage is TRBJ1-4; no clear D. V was cut by 5 bases and J by 0 bases, with 10 bases left in between. The CDR3 contains 15 residues. The germline gives CDR1 SNHLY, CDR2 FYNNEI.

The chain uses TRBV6-5 and TRBJ1-1; D unresolved. Trimming removed 8 bases at V and 1 base at J, with 11 bases between. The CDR3 extends over 13 amino acids. Germline V gives CDR1 MNHEY, CDR2 SVGAGI. The CDR3 loop reads CASGRQENTEAFF. The CDR3, as DNA: TGTGCCAGCGGTCGGCAGGAGAACACTGAAGCTTTCTTT.

The CDR3, as DNA: TGTGCCTGGAGTGCACGGACAGGGGTGAGCCCTGAAGCTTTCTTT. Translation gives CAWSARTGVSPEAFF. The chain uses TRBV30 and TRBJ1-1, with 9 bases matching TRBD1. Germline CDR1 reads GTSNPN; CDR2 reads SVGIG (reference sequence). This CDR3 is built from 15 residues. The junction had 9 bases not matched to a gene; V was cut back by 1 base and J by 6 bases.

The chain combines TRBV10-3 with TRBJ1-6, with D uncertain. The CDR3 runs 15 residues. Germline V gene sequence: CDR1 ENHRY, CDR2 SYGVKD. V was clipped by 3 bases and J by 6 bases, with 12 bases between them. The CDR3 here is CAISEDELLNSPLHF. For the CDR3, the DNA is TGTGCCATCAGTGAAGATGAGTTGCTTAATTCACCCCTCCACTTT.

This rearrangement joins TRBV28 to TRBJ1-4; D remains unclear. This CDR3 region has 15 residues. Trimming stripped 3 bases from V and 5 bases from J, with 13 bases between. The V gene's germline CDR1 is MDHEN and CDR2 SYDVKM. CDR3 loop: CASSFPAGKNEKLFF. The DNA of the CDR3 is TGTGCCAGCAGTTTCCCGGCCGGTAAAAATGAAAAACTGTTTTTT.

The rearrangement uses TRBV20-1 and TRBJ2-7; D perhaps matches TRBD1 (5 bases). The germline V gene has CDR1 DFQATT and CDR2 SNEGSKA (reference sequence). The CDR3 loop spans 10 amino acids. V gave up 4 bases and J gave up 10 bases, with 11 bases separating them. In DNA form, the CDR3 reads TGCAGTGCTATTCCAGGGTCCCAGTACTTC. Amino acids: CSAIPGSQYF.

In this sample, this clone turned up once. CDR3 sequence (DNA): TGTGCTAGTGGTTTGCAACAGGGTGATCGGGAGACCCAGTACTTC. Translating it yields CASGLQQGDRETQYF. This chain links TRBV12-5 with TRBJ2-5, with D possibly TRBD1 on 6 matching bases. CDR1 is LGHNT, CDR2 FRNRAP, per germline. CDR3 size: 15 residues. With 2 bases removed from V and 5 bases from J, the gap between germline ends came to 15 bases.

This clone was counted between two and nine times. The chain is built from TRBV5-1 and TRBJ1-2; 11 bases align to TRBD1. Unmatched junction bases numbered 3, after V lost 4 bases and J lost 4 bases. The germline V gene encodes CDR1 SGHRS and CDR2 YFSETQ. This CDR3 is 14 amino acids long. The CDR3 here is CASSTGTGGYGYTF. For the CDR3, the DNA is TGCGCCAGCAGCACCGGGACAGGGGGCTATGGCTACACCTTC.

The rearrangement joins TRBV6-1 to TRBJ1-3; D gene uncertain. The CDR3 loop spans 17 amino acids. Trimming cost V 2 bases and J 0 bases, with 14 bases left between them. Germline values: CDR1 MNHNS, CDR2 SASEGT. CDR3 DNA: TGTGCCAGCAGTGAATCCGGAGGTATCAACTCTGGAAACACCATATATTTT. Its translation is CASSESGGINSGNTIYF.

This chain joins TRBV2 and TRBJ2-2; no reliable D call. V dropped 7 bases and J dropped 6 bases, with 12 bases sitting between them. From germline, CDR1 is SNHLY and CDR2 FYNNEI. The CDR3 sequence is 13 residues long. Written as DNA, the CDR3 is TGTGCCAGCACTAAAGATTGGTCCGGGGAGCTGTTTTTT. This encodes CASTKDWSGELFF.

The V and J genes are TRBV10-3 and TRBJ1-2; unclear D gene. Germline V gene sequence: CDR1 ENHRY, CDR2 SYGVKD. The CDR3 spans 13 residues. Trimming removed 3 bases from V and 4 bases from J, with 9 bases in between. The CDR3 here is CAISDGQSYGYTF. The CDR3, as DNA: TGTGCCATCAGTGACGGGCAGTCCTATGGCTACACCTTC.

This chain joins TRBV2 and TRBJ2-7; no definite D call. Germline V gene data show CDR1 as SNHLY and CDR2 as FYNNEI. The germline V and J ends were trimmed by 7 bases and 3 bases, with 13 bases remaining between them. This CDR3 is 13 amino acids long. In DNA, the CDR3 is TGTGCCAGCACCCCGGACGGTCTCTACGAGCAGTACTTC. Encoded protein: CASTPDGLYEQYF. The whole variable domain, filled in from reference TRBV2 and TRBJ2-7, reads EPEVTQTPSHQVTQMGQEVILRCVPISNHLYFYWYRQILGQKVEFLVSFYNNEISEKSEIFDDQFSVERPDGSNFTLKIRSTKLEDSAMYFCASTPDGLYEQYFGPGTRLTVT.

A single count supports this clone. This rearrangement joins TRBV29-1 to TRBJ2-2, with D possibly matching TRBD2 (6 bases). The germline V and J ends were trimmed by 5 bases and 3 bases, with 13 bases remaining between them. This CDR3 spans 14 amino acids. The V gene's germline CDR1 is SQVTM and CDR2 ANQGSEA. CDR3 sequence reads: CSVKAGSDTGELFF. The CDR3 region has the DNA TGCAGCGTTAAGGCGGGGTCGGACACCGGGGAGCTGTTTTTT.